The rows below give T cell receptor beta chains drawn from one sample of a study of shared clonotypes between healthy human individuals. Profiling relied on immunoSEQ multiplex PCR, and the TCRdb table lists in-frame clones only, not all of them. The table has under 120,000 clones, approximately 70% seen once. The sample consisted of memory CD8+ T cells sorted from blood. Receptors were obtained from a woman aged 25 to 39 in good health. Each CDR3 is given with its conserved first and last residue. Each record gives: D gene, V gene, clone size, J gene, CDR3 protein, CDR3 DNA. A D gene is named only where the DNA matches it firmly. A clone size is listed for some rows: how often the clone was seen (once, few, many), or a class if it is expanded.

D: TRBD2
V: TRBV28
size: .
J: TRBJ2-5
CDR3: CASSFYAGSGSSGGEVETQYF
DNA: TGTGCCAGCAGTTTTTACGCCGGGAGCGGGAGTTCGGGAGGTGAGGTTGAGACCCAGTACTTC

D: .
V: TRBV5-1
size: .
J: TRBJ2-7
CDR3: CASSGPRGLLGLTYEQYF
DNA: TGCGCCAGCAGCGGGCCCAGGGGACTCCTGGGCCTAACCTACGAGCAGTACTTC

D: TRBD2
V: TRBV25-1
size: .
J: TRBJ2-5
CDR3: CASTTIGTSGDEETQYF
DNA: TGTGCCAGCACCACAATCGGGACTAGCGGGGACGAAGAGACCCAGTACTTC

D: .
V: TRBV9
size: .
J: TRBJ1-5
CDR3: CASSVSWGDQPQHF
DNA: TGTGCCAGCAGCGTAAGTTGGGGGGATCAGCCCCAGCATTTT

D: .
V: TRBV5-6
size: .
J: TRBJ2-7
CDR3: CASSLGGPYEQYF
DNA: TGTGCCAGCAGCTTGGGGGGTCCCTACGAGCAGTACTTC

D: .
V: TRBV7-9
size: few
J: TRBJ2-2
CDR3: CASSLTTGELFF
DNA: TGTGCCAGCAGCCTCACTACCGGGGAGCTGTTTTTT

D: .
V: TRBV19
size: .
J: TRBJ2-7
CDR3: CASSIALGAEQYF
DNA: TGTGCCAGTAGTATAGCCCTCGGCGCCGAGCAGTACTTC

D: .
V: TRBV28
size: many
J: TRBJ1-1
CDR3: CASIPDGGDTEAFF
DNA: TGTGCCAGTATTCCGGACGGGGGGGACACTGAAGCTTTCTTT

D: .
V: TRBV4-1
size: .
J: TRBJ2-4
CDR3: CASSQERVAKNIQYF
DNA: TGCGCCAGCAGCCAAGAGAGGGTAGCCAAAAACATTCAGTACTTC

D: TRBD1
V: TRBV6-1
size: many
J: TRBJ1-1
CDR3: CASSDSTGVEAFF
DNA: TGTGCCAGCAGTGATTCAACAGGGGTAGAAGCTTTCTTT

D: .
V: TRBV27
size: .
J: TRBJ1-5
CDR3: CASVGGTGQPQHF
DNA: TGTGCCAGCGTGGGGGGTACGGGTCAGCCCCAGCATTTT

D: .
V: TRBV7-9
size: .
J: TRBJ2-5
CDR3: CASSFPGQETQYF
DNA: TGTGCCAGCAGCTTTCCTGGACAAGAGACCCAGTACTTC

D: .
V: TRBV29-1
size: .
J: TRBJ1-5
CDR3: CSVEEGGAGPQHF
DNA: TGCAGCGTTGAAGAGGGAGGCGCGGGGCCCCAGCATTTT

D: TRBD2
V: TRBV4-1
size: .
J: TRBJ2-1
CDR3: CASSQELSGTSGSTNEQFF
DNA: TGCGCCAGCAGCCAGGAGTTATCCGGGACTAGCGGGAGTACCAATGAGCAGTTCTTC

D: TRBD2
V: TRBV28
size: .
J: TRBJ2-5
CDR3: CASTLRLAGDGTQYF
DNA: TGTGCCAGCACCCTAAGACTAGCGGGAGATGGGACCCAGTACTTC

D: .
V: TRBV6-5
size: .
J: TRBJ1-1
CDR3: CASSWGTEAFF
DNA: TGTGCCAGCAGTTGGGGCACTGAAGCTTTCTTT

D: .
V: TRBV28
size: .
J: TRBJ1-1
CDR3: CASSRQQINTEAFF
DNA: TGTGCCAGCAGTAGACAGCAGATTAACACTGAAGCTTTCTTT

D: .
V: TRBV25-1
size: many
J: TRBJ2-3
CDR3: CASRDQQGSTQYF
DNA: TGTGCCAGCAGAGACCAACAGGGCTCTACGCAGTATTTT

D: TRBD1
V: TRBV4-1
size: many
J: TRBJ1-4
CDR3: CASSQDWRDSKLFF
DNA: TGCGCCAGCAGCCAAGATTGGCGGGACAGTAAACTGTTTTTT

D: .
V: TRBV5-1
size: .
J: TRBJ2-7
CDR3: CASRLRTDEQYF
DNA: TGCGCCAGCAGACTCAGGACGGACGAGCAGTACTTC

D: .
V: TRBV6-1
size: many
J: TRBJ1-2
CDR3: CASSEAEQFTLGGYTF
DNA: TGTGCCAGCAGTGAAGCGGAGCAATTCACTTTAGGTGGCTACACCTTC

D: .
V: TRBV9
size: .
J: TRBJ2-3
CDR3: CASSVGGRGSTDTQYF
DNA: TGTGCCAGCAGCGTAGGTGGCAGGGGCAGCACAGATACGCAGTATTTT

D: .
V: TRBV4-1
size: once
J: TRBJ1-2
CDR3: CASSQEAQLLAF
DNA: TGCGCCAGCAGCCAAGAGGCCCAATTGTTAGCCTTC

D: .
V: TRBV19
size: .
J: TRBJ1-5
CDR3: CASSIARALNQPQHF
DNA: TGTGCCAGTAGTATTGCCAGGGCACTCAATCAGCCCCAGCATTTT

D: .
V: TRBV7-8
size: once
J: TRBJ1-1
CDR3: CASSPPRNTEAFF
DNA: TGTGCCAGCAGCCCCCCCAGGAACACTGAAGCTTTCTTT

D: .
V: TRBV25-1
size: many
J: TRBJ1-1
CDR3: CASSGAWGRETEAFF
DNA: TGTGCCAGCAGTGGGGCTTGGGGTCGGGAAACTGAAGCTTTCTTT

D: .
V: TRBV7-8
size: many
J: TRBJ1-1
CDR3: CASSHLGAEAFF
DNA: TGTGCCAGCAGCCACCTCGGGGCTGAAGCTTTCTTT

D: TRBD2
V: TRBV28
size: .
J: TRBJ2-3
CDR3: CASGPLGLDVDTQYF
DNA: TGTGCCAGCGGTCCCCTTGGACTAGACGTAGATACGCAGTATTTT

D: .
V: TRBV27
size: .
J: TRBJ1-5
CDR3: CASSAHLPGPQQPQHF
DNA: TGTGCCAGCAGTGCTCATCTACCGGGACCTCAACAGCCCCAGCATTTT

D: TRBD2
V: TRBV19
size: once
J: TRBJ2-7
CDR3: CASRPGLAESYEQYF
DNA: TGTGCCAGTAGACCGGGACTAGCGGAATCCTACGAGCAGTACTTC

D: .
V: TRBV27
size: once
J: TRBJ2-7
CDR3: CASSFWGGPYEQYF
DNA: TGTGCCAGCAGTTTCTGGGGGGGCCCCTACGAGCAGTACTTC

D: .
V: TRBV4-2
size: few
J: TRBJ2-3
CDR3: CASSQDRSGSTDTQYF
DNA: TGTGCCAGCAGCCAAGATCGGAGCGGGAGCACAGATACGCAGTATTTT

D: TRBD1
V: TRBV4-1
size: .
J: TRBJ1-2
CDR3: CASSQLKGADGYTF
DNA: TGCGCCAGCAGTCAATTAAAGGGGGCGGATGGCTACACCTTC

D: TRBD2
V: TRBV6-5
size: .
J: TRBJ2-7
CDR3: CASTTGTSVSVQYF
DNA: TGTGCCAGCACAACCGGGACTAGCGTCTCGGTGCAGTACTTC

D: .
V: TRBV5-4
size: few
J: TRBJ2-1
CDR3: CASSHLGLGIGNEQFF
DNA: TGTGCCAGCAGCCACCTCGGGTTAGGTATTGGGAATGAGCAGTTCTTC

D: .
V: TRBV5-5
size: .
J: TRBJ2-7
CDR3: CASSLLGAVYEQYF
DNA: TGTGCCAGCAGCTTGTTGGGCGCGGTATACGAGCAGTACTTC

D: .
V: TRBV7-2
size: .
J: TRBJ2-5
CDR3: CASSTGQGLRTQETQYF
DNA: TGTGCCAGCAGCACCGGGCAGGGGTTAAGGACGCAAGAGACCCAGTACTTC

D: .
V: TRBV19
size: .
J: TRBJ2-1
CDR3: CASSATGTTEQFF
DNA: TGTGCCAGTAGTGCAACCGGGACAACCGAGCAGTTCTTC

D: TRBD2
V: TRBV9
size: once
J: TRBJ2-2
CDR3: CASRIGTSGTGELFF
DNA: TGTGCCAGCAGGATCGGGACTAGCGGGACCGGGGAGCTGTTTTTT

D: .
V: TRBV4-1
size: .
J: TRBJ2-7
CDR3: CASSQVVVGKSYEQYF
DNA: TGCGCCAGCAGCCAAGTCGTGGTCGGGAAGTCCTACGAGCAGTACTTC

D: .
V: TRBV27
size: .
J: TRBJ1-6
CDR3: CASSVRSSYNSPLHF
DNA: TGTGCCAGCAGCGTACGGAGCTCCTATAATTCACCCCTCCACTTT

D: .
V: TRBV25-1
size: once
J: TRBJ2-7
CDR3: CASSEYGPYEQYF
DNA: TGTGCCAGCAGTGAATACGGACCCTACGAGCAGTACTTC

D: .
V: TRBV7-9
size: once
J: TRBJ2-7
CDR3: CASSLGQGRDEQYF
DNA: TGTGCCAGCAGCTTAGGGCAGGGGAGAGACGAGCAGTACTTC

D: TRBD2
V: TRBV6-1
size: .
J: TRBJ2-3
CDR3: CASKQSSGDTDTQYF
DNA: TGTGCCAGCAAACAGTCTAGCGGGGACACAGATACGCAGTATTTT

D: .
V: TRBV11-3
size: few
J: TRBJ2-7
CDR3: CASSARGDSYEQYF
DNA: TGTGCCAGCAGCGCCAGGGGGGACTCCTACGAGCAGTACTTC

D: .
V: TRBV6-5
size: .
J: TRBJ2-7
CDR3: CASSYSGGSAAYEQYF
DNA: TGTGCCAGCAGTTACTCGGGGGGAAGCGCGGCCTACGAGCAGTACTTC

D: TRBD1
V: TRBV2
size: .
J: TRBJ2-7
CDR3: CASTVRLGRGLGEQYF
DNA: TGTGCCAGCACTGTCCGGTTGGGAAGGGGGCTGGGCGAGCAGTACTTC

D: TRBD1
V: TRBV5-6
size: .
J: TRBJ2-1
CDR3: CASSWGQGISNEQFF
DNA: TGTGCCAGCAGCTGGGGACAGGGAATCTCCAATGAGCAGTTCTTC

D: .
V: TRBV27
size: .
J: TRBJ1-5
CDR3: CASSLLGGVQPQHF
DNA: TGTGCCAGCAGTTTATTGGGAGGGGTTCAGCCCCAGCATTTT

D: TRBD1
V: TRBV7-8
size: many
J: TRBJ2-1
CDR3: CASSLGDRGSYNEQFF
DNA: TGTGCCAGCAGCTTAGGAGACAGGGGGTCCTACAATGAGCAGTTCTTC

D: .
V: TRBV5-1
size: many
J: TRBJ2-3
CDR3: CASSLEVGDTQYF
DNA: TGCGCCAGCAGCCTGGAGGTGGGAGATACGCAGTATTTT

D: .
V: TRBV19
size: .
J: TRBJ2-4
CDR3: CASSIAAANLAKNIQYF
DNA: TGTGCCAGTAGTATAGCCGCGGCAAACCTAGCCAAAAACATTCAGTACTTC

D: .
V: TRBV5-1
size: .
J: TRBJ2-7
CDR3: CASSLASPGLITYEQYF
DNA: TGCGCCAGCAGCTTGGCCTCTCCGGGCCTGATAACCTACGAGCAGTACTTC

D: TRBD2
V: TRBV13
size: once
J: TRBJ2-1
CDR3: CASSLGASGRDEQFF
DNA: TGTGCCAGCAGCTTAGGGGCTAGCGGGAGGGATGAGCAGTTCTTC

D: .
V: TRBV12-5
size: .
J: TRBJ1-1
CDR3: CASGLTKVSEAFF
DNA: TGTGCTAGTGGTTTGACGAAAGTCTCTGAAGCTTTCTTT

D: .
V: TRBV29-1
size: .
J: TRBJ1-2
CDR3: CSVEVVGYGYTF
DNA: TGCAGCGTTGAAGTGGTGGGGTATGGCTACACCTTC

D: .
V: TRBV7-2
size: .
J: TRBJ2-3
CDR3: CASSPLAGGLTTQYF
DNA: TGTGCCAGCAGCCCTCTTGCGGGTGGGCTAACTACGCAGTATTTT